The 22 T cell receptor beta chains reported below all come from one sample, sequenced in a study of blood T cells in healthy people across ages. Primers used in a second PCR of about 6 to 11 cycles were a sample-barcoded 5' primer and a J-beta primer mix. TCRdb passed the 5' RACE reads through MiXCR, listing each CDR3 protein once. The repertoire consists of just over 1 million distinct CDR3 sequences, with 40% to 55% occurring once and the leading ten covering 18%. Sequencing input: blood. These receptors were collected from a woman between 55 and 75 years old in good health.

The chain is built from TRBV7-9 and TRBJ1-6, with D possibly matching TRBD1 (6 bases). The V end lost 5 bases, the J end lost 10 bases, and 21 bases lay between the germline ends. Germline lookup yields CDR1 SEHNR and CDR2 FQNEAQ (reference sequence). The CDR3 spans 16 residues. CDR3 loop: CASSGSGTSLSSPLHF. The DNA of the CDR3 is TGTGCCAGCAGCGGCAGCGGGACATCGCTTAGCTCACCCCTCCACTTT. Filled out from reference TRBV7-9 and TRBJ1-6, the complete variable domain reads DTGVSQNPRHKITKRGQNVTFRCDPISEHNRLYWYRQTLGQGPEFLTYFQNEAQLEKSRLLSDRFSAERPKGSFSTLEIQRTEQGDSAMYLCASSGSGTSLSSPLHFGNGTRLTVT.

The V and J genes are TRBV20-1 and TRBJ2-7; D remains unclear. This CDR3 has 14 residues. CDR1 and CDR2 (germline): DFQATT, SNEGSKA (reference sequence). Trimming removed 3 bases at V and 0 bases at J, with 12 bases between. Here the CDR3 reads CSARRQRSSYEQYF. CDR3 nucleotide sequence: TGCAGTGCTAGGAGGCAGAGGAGCTCCTACGAGCAGTACTTC.

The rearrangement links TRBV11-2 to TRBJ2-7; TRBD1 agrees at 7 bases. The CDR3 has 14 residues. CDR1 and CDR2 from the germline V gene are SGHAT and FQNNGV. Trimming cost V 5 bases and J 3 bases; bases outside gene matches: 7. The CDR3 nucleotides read TGTGCCAGCAGCAACTCGGGACAGCTCTACGAGCAGTACTTC. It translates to CASSNSGQLYEQYF. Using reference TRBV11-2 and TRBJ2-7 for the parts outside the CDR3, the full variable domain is EAGVAQSPRYKIIEKRQSVAFWCNPISGHATLYWYQQILGQGPKLLIQFQNNGVVDDSQLPKDRFSAERLKGVDSTLKIQPAKLEDSAVYLCASSNSGQLYEQYFGPGTRLTVT.

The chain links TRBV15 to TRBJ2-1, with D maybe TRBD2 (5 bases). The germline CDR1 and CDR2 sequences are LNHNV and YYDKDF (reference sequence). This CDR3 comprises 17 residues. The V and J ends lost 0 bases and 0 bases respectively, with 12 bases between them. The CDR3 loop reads CATSRDSSRSSYNEQFF. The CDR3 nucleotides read TGTGCCACCAGCAGAGATTCTAGCAGGAGCTCCTACAATGAGCAGTTCTTC.

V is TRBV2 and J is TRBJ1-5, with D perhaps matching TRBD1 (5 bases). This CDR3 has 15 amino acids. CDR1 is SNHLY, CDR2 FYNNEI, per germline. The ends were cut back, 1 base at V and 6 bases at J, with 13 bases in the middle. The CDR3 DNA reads TGTGCCAGCAGTGAAGTGGGGGGGAGTCTTCAGCCCCAGCATTTT. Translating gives CASSEVGGSLQPQHF.

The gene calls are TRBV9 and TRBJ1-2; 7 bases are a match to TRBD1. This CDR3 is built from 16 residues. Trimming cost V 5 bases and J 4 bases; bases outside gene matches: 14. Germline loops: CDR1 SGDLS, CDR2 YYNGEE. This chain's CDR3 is CASSGASGGFGYGYTF. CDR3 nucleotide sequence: TGTGCCAGCAGTGGGGCATCAGGGGGATTTGGCTATGGCTACACCTTC.

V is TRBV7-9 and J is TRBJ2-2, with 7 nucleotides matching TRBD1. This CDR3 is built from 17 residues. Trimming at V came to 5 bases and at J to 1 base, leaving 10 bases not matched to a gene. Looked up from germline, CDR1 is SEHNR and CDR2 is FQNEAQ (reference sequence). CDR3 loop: CASSPEAGTENTGELFF. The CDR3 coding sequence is TGTGCCAGCAGCCCCGAGGCCGGGACAGAGAACACCGGGGAGCTGTTTTTT. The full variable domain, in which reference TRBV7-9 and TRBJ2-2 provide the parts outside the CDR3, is DTGVSQNPRHKITKRGQNVTFRCDPISEHNRLYWYRQTLGQGPEFLTYFQNEAQLEKSRLLSDRFSAERPKGSFSTLEIQRTEQGDSAMYLCASSPEAGTENTGELFFGEGSRLTVL.

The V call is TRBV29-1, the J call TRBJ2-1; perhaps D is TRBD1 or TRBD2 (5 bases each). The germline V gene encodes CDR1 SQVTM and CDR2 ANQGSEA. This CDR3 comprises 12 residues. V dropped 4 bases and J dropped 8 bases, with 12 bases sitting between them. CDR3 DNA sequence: TGCAGCGTTGCCCCCGGGACCCATGAGCAGTTCTTC. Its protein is CSVAPGTHEQFF.

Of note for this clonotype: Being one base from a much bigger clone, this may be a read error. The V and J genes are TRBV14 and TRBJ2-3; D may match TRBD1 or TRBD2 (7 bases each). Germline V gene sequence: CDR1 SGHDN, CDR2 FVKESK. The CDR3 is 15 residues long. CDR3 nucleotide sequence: TGTGCCGGCAGCCACCTGGGACAGCGGGAAGATACGCAGTATTTT. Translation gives CAGSHLGQREDTQYF.

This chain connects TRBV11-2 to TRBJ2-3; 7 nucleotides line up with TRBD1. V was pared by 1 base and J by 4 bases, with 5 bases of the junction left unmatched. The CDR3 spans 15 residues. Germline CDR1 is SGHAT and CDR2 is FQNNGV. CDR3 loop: CASSLGTGVADTQYF. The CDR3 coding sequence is TGTGCCAGCAGCTTAGGCACAGGGGTCGCAGATACGCAGTATTTT.

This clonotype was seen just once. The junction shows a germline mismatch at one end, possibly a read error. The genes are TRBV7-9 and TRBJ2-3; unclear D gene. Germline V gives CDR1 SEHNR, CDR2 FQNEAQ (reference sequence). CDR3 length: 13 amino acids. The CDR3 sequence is CASGLVGTDTQYF. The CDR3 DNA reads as TGTGCCAGCGGCTTAGTAGGCACAGATACGCAGTATTTT.

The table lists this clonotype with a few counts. DNA for the CDR3: TGTGCCAGCAGTTCCCTCGACCGGGACTTTCAAGAGACCCAGTACTTC. Protein sequence: CASSSLDRDFQETQYF. The chain recombines TRBV6-5 with TRBJ2-5, with a weak D call TRBD2 (6 bases). Germline-derived CDR1 and CDR2 are MNHEY and SVGAGI. The CDR3 consists of 16 residues. V was pared by 4 bases and J by 2 bases, with 17 bases between.

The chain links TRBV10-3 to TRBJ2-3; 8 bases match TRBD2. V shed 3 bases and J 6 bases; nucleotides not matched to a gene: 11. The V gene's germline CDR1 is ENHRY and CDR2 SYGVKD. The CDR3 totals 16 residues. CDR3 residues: CAISEGGRTAGDTQYF. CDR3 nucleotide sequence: TGTGCCATCAGTGAAGGCGGGAGGACGGCAGGGGATACGCAGTATTTT.

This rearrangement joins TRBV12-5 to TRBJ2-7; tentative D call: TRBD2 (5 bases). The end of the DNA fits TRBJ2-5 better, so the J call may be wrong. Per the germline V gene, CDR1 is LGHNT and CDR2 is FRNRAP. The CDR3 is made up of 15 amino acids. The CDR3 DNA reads TGTGCTAGTGGGGCGGGCTCTTTCGGGTCAGGGACCCAGTACTTC. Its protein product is CASGAGSFGSGTQYF.

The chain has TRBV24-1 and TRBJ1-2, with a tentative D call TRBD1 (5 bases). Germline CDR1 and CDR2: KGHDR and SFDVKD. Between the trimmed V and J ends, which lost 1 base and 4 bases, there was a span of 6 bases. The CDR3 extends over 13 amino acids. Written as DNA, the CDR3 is TGTGCCACCAGTGATTTAGACAGCTATGGCTACACCTTC. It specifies CATSDLDSYGYTF.

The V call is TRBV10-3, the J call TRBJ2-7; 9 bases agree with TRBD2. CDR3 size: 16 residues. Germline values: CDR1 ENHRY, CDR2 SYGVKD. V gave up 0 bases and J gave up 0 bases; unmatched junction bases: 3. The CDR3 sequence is CAISESGREGSYEQYF. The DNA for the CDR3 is TGTGCCATCAGTGAGTCTGGGCGGGAGGGCTCCTACGAGCAGTACTTC.

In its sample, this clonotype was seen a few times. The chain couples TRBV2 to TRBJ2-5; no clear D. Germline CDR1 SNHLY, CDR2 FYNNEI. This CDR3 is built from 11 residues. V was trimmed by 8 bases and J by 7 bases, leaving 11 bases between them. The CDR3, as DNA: TGTGCCAGCCCTCCCCCGGGGACCCAGTACTTC. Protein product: CASPPPGTQYF.

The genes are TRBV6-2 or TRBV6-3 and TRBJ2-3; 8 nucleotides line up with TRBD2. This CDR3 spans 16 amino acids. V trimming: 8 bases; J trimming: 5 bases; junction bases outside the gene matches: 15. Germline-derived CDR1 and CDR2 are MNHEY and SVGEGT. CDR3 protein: CASSSGGGRSLDTQYF. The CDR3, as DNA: TGTGCCAGCTCATCGGGTGGCGGGAGGTCGTTAGATACGCAGTATTTT.

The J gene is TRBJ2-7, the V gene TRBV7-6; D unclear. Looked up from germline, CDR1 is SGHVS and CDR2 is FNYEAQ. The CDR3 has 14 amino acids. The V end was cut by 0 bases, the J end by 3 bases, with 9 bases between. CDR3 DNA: TGTGCCAGCAGCTTAGCACAGTCGCTCTACGAGCAGTACTTC. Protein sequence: CASSLAQSLYEQYF.

In nucleotides, the CDR3 is TGTGCCAGCAGCTGGACAGGGGGACAGTCAGATACGCAGTATTTT. Amino acid sequence: CASSWTGGQSDTQYF. This chain links TRBV11-2 with TRBJ2-3; 10 bases align to TRBD1. Germline loops: CDR1 SGHAT, CDR2 FQNNGV. The ends lost 4 bases at V and 4 bases at J; junction bases unmatched: 5. The CDR3 runs 15 residues.

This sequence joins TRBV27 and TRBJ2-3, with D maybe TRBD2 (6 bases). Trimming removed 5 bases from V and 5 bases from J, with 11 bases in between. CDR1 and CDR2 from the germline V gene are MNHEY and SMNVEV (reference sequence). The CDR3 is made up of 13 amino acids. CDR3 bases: TGTGCCAGCAGTGCCGGAGGGATAGATACGCAGTATTTT. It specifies CASSAGGIDTQYF.

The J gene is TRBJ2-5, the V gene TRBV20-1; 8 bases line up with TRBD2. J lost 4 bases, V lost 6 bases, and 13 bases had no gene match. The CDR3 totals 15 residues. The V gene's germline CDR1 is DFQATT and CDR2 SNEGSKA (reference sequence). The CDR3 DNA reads TGCAGTGCCACTGTTAGCGGGAAGGTTCGAGAGACCCAGTACTTC. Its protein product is CSATVSGKVRETQYF.